This T cell receptor (beta chain) was captured by sequencing in a study of blood T cell repertoires in COVID-19. This CDR3 is built from 16 residues. V lost 3 bases and J 3 bases, leaving 17 bases between the germline ends. Germline CDR1 and CDR2: LGHNA and YSLEER. Per the original methods: Amplification of reference gene primers provided the estimated nucleated cell counts. The repertoire was sequenced with immunoSEQ multiplex PCR; TCRdb's copy has only in-frame clones and lacks some. The DNA was the basis for D and trimming; V, J and clone size are from that table. The data hold about 300,000 clones, with 88% observed a single time.

The sequence came from a woman between 25 and 40 years old who had recovered from COVID-19. The specimen was peripheral blood. The chain employs TRBV4-3 and TRBJ1-2, with TRBD1 as a possible D gene (5 bases). The CDR3 DNA sequence: TGCGCCAGCAGCCAGGGGCCCACAGGCCCCCACTATGGCTACACCTTC. This encodes CASSQGPTGPHYGYTF.